This record covers a single TCR beta chain. The data originate from a study of shared clonotypes between healthy human individuals. Produced via immunoSEQ multiplex PCR; TCRdb's table is partial and in-frame only. This table holds about 1.9 million clones, approximately 92% found once. The germline V gene encodes CDR1 LNHDA and CDR2 SQIVND (reference sequence). The CDR3 covers 16 residues. After removal of 5 bases from V and 5 bases from J, the junction contained 8 bases not matched to a gene. As defined, naive CD8 cells were CD45RO-negative and positively selected for CCR7, with terminally differentiated effector memory CD45RA+ cells excluded.

The sample taken for sequencing was naive CD8+ T cells from PBMCs. This chain links TRBV19 with TRBJ2-3, with TRBD2 matching over 12 bases. This clonotype originated in a young man in good health. Some clones in this sample may be carry-over from other donors' samples. For the CDR3, the DNA is TGTGCCAGTAGTGTCCCTAGCGGGAGGGAAGTAGATACGCAGTATTTT. This gives the protein CASSVPSGREVDTQYF.